A single TCR beta chain is shown here with its context. Its antigen is not known. V lost 2 bases, J lost 4 bases, and 22 bases lay in between. The CDR3 extends over 17 amino acids. Germline V lookup: CDR1 DFQATT, CDR2 SNEGSKA (reference sequence). Treatment given: roughly 11-day PBMC culture with coronavirus spike peptide pools or control peptides (ViraFEST assay). Antigen-specific T cell expansion with peptide pools preceded TCR sequencing in the ViraFEST approach. The sample belongs to a study of vaccination and CD4 T cells after COVID-19. In the study overall: Control cultures, each given a CEFX pool, an HIV-1 Nef pool, or no peptide, were included.

Sequenced with the Oncomine TCR Beta short-read assay was DNA taken from cultured CD4+ T cells. Cultures of CD4+ T cells served as the source for extracting genomic DNA. From the PCR reads, TCRdb called clonotypes with MiXCR, one entry per CDR3 protein. In the table there are fewer than 20,000 distinct CDR3 sequences, more than 45% of which are singletons. General study results and limits: In convalescent patients, a median around 85% of reactive clones appeared only post-vaccination.

Sequencing was carried out using CD4+ T cells from blood, cultured in vitro. The TCR comes from a human donor who had recovered from COVID-19. V and J are TRBV20-1 and TRBJ2-3, with D maybe TRBD2 (6 bases). CDR3 bases: TGCAGTGCTAGACCCCCGGCGGGACTCTGGCAGGCAGATACGCAGTATTTT. This sequence encodes CSARPPAGLWQADTQYF.